Each of the 24 T cell receptor beta chains below was sequenced from the same sample in a study of blood T cell repertoires in COVID-19 (TCRdb year 2020). Library preparation used the immunoSEQ multiplex PCR assay. The source is immuneACCESS, and TCRdb retained only in-frame sequences with V and J called. Part of the clones is not carried over; for the studies checked, unresolved V genes explain less than half of this, and the remainder is unexplained. The sample table lists around 220,000 clones, around 88% of them with a count of one. The ten top clones hold roughly 1.5% of the sample. Sequencing used peripheral blood. These receptors were obtained from a man between 18 and 35 years old with active or convalescent COVID-19.

The chain has TRBV29-1 and TRBJ1-2; D not certain. The germline CDR1 and CDR2 sequences are SQVTM and ANQGSEA. The CDR3 contains 13 residues. The V gene lost 4 bases and the J gene lost 1 base, with 10 bases spanning the gap. The CDR3, as DNA: TGCAGCGTTGGCACAGAAGTTAACTATGGCTACACCTTC. Its translation is CSVGTEVNYGYTF. Variable domain in full (rest from reference TRBV29-1 and TRBJ1-2): SAVISQKPSRDICQRGTSLTIQCQVDSQVTMMFWYRQQPGQSLTLIATANQGSEATYESGFVIDKFPISRPNLTFSTLTVSNMSPEDSSIYLCSVGTEVNYGYTFGSGTRLTVV.

This sequence joins TRBV9 and TRBJ2-7; the match to TRBD2 covers 7 bases. This CDR3 is 15 amino acids long. Germline V gene data show CDR1 as SGDLS and CDR2 as YYNGEE. J was trimmed by 0 bases and V by 0 bases; bases with no gene match: 3. In DNA, the CDR3 is TGTGCCAGCAGCGTAGGAGCGGGAAGCTCCTACGAGCAGTACTTC. It is translated as CASSVGAGSSYEQYF.

The chain couples TRBV12-3 or TRBV12-4 to TRBJ1-4; D is possibly TRBD1 (5 bases). V lost 8 bases and J 1 base, leaving 8 bases between the germline ends. The CDR3 length is 13 residues. In DNA, the CDR3 is TGTGCCAGCGGGGGGGGAACTAATGAAAAACTGTTTTTT. Translated, it gives CASGGGTNEKLFF.

This clone was seen only a few times. This chain joins TRBV7-2 and TRBJ2-1; D not certain. Germline CDR1 SGHTA, CDR2 FQGNSA. V was trimmed by 0 bases and J by 6 bases, leaving 3 bases between them. The CDR3 is 12 amino acids. This CDR3 is CASSLALNEQFF. CDR3 DNA: TGTGCCAGCAGCTTAGCCCTCAATGAGCAGTTCTTC. The full variable domain, completed using reference TRBV7-2 and TRBJ2-1, is GAGVSQSPSNKVTEKGKDVELRCDPISGHTALYWYRQSLGQGLEFLIYFQGNSAPDKSGLPSDRFSAERTGGSVSTLTIQRTQQEDSAVYLCASSLALNEQFFGPGTRLTVL.

V usage is TRBV7-2 and J usage is TRBJ1-5, with TRBD1 identical over 7 bases. This CDR3 region has 14 residues. CDR1 and CDR2 (germline): SGHTA, FQGNSA. V was pared by 5 bases and J by 6 bases, with 7 bases of the junction left unmatched. CDR3 sequence: CASSADRAGQPQHF. CDR3 DNA sequence: TGTGCCAGCAGCGCTGACAGGGCGGGTCAGCCCCAGCATTTT.

With respect to this clone: The junction departs from the called germline gene at one end, perhaps through a read error. The chain is built from TRBV12-3 or TRBV12-4 and TRBJ1-2, with 7 bases aligning to TRBD1. This CDR3 has 11 amino acids. The chain's CDR3 is CASGLGGGYTF. The CDR3 bases are TGTGCCAGCGGTTTAGGGGGCGGCTACACCTTC.

This clone has just one count. This sequence joins TRBV6-1 and TRBJ1-1; unclear D gene. V was trimmed by 1 base and J by 8 bases, leaving 14 bases between them. CDR1 and CDR2 (germline): MNHNS, SASEGT. CDR3 length equals 14 residues. The CDR3, as DNA: TGTGCCAGCAGTGAAGTAGGAGGGTATCGGGAAGCTTTCTTT. As protein: CASSEVGGYREAFF.

The chain couples TRBV9 to TRBJ2-1, with D tentatively TRBD2 (6 bases). V gave up 3 bases and J gave up 5 bases, with 18 bases separating them. CDR1 and CDR2 (germline): SGDLS, YYNGEE. The CDR3 has 16 amino acids. The CDR3 region has the DNA TGTGCCAGCAGCGCTGGGGACGGGAGATTTGACAATGAGCAGTTCTTC. Translation gives CASSAGDGRFDNEQFF.

The J gene is TRBJ2-1, the V gene TRBV5-1; 13 positions agree with TRBD2. V lost 4 bases and J lost 0; bases outside the gene matches: 1. The germline V gene has CDR1 SGHRS and CDR2 YFSETQ. The CDR3 length is 16 residues. The CDR3 nucleotides are TGCGCCAGCAGCCGGACTAGCGGGAGCTCCTACAATGAGCAGTTCTTC. Encoded protein: CASSRTSGSSYNEQFF. Based on the CDR3 plus reference TRBV5-1 and TRBJ2-1, the full variable domain is KAGVTQTPRYLIKTRGQQVTLSCSPISGHRSVSWYQQTPGQGLQFLFEYFSETQRNKGNFPGRFSGRQFSNSRSEMNVSTLELGDSALYLCASSRTSGSSYNEQFFGPGTRLTVL.

The rearrangement joins TRBV6-5 to TRBJ2-7; 9 nucleotides agree with TRBD2. CDR3 size: 14 residues. The ends lost 5 bases at V and 2 bases at J; junction bases unmatched: 4. Per germline, CDR1 MNHEY and CDR2 SVGAGI. CDR3 coding DNA: TGTGCCAGCAGTCAGCTAGCGGGACCCTACGAGCAGTACTTC. This sequence encodes CASSQLAGPYEQYF.

This clone was recorded only once. The chain employs TRBV28 and TRBJ1-5; D is undetermined. Per germline, CDR1 MDHEN and CDR2 SYDVKM. Trimming removed 5 bases from V and 4 bases from J, with 12 bases in between. The CDR3 is 14 residues long. The CDR3: CASSLITENQPQHF. The DNA of the CDR3 is TGTGCCAGCAGTCTAATAACAGAGAATCAGCCCCAGCATTTT.

In this sample, this clone turned up a few times. CDR3 sequence: CASSKTGLEKLFF. In nucleotides, the CDR3 is TGTGCCAGCAGTAAGACAGGGTTGGAAAAACTGTTTTTT. V gene TRBV25-1 combines with J gene TRBJ1-4, with 7 bases fitting TRBD1. Unmatched junction bases numbered 5, after V lost 5 bases and J lost 8 bases. The germline CDR1 and CDR2 sequences are MGHDK and SYGVNS. The CDR3 runs 13 residues.

This chain uses TRBV2 with TRBJ2-7, with 8 nucleotides matching TRBD1. Germline CDR1 SNHLY, CDR2 FYNNEI. Trimming at V came to 6 bases and at J to 2 bases, leaving 9 bases not matched to a gene. The CDR3 is 15 residues long. The CDR3, as DNA: TGTGCCAGCAGAGAGCAGGGGGCGAGGACCTACGAGCAGTACTTC. Amino acid sequence: CASREQGARTYEQYF.

The chain uses TRBV4-1 and TRBJ1-4, with 11 bases matching TRBD1. Trimming removed 9 bases from V and 8 bases from J; junction bases left unmatched: 11. The CDR3 has 15 residues. Germline V gene lookup returns CDR1 MGHRA and CDR2 YSYEKL. The CDR3 DNA reads as TGCGCCAGTAATGGACAGGGGGCTGAGAAAGAAAAACTGTTTTTT. Its protein product is CASNGQGAEKEKLFF.

This clone appeared a few times. The chain is built from TRBV5-1 and TRBJ2-7, with 7 bases lining up with TRBD1. The germline V gene has CDR1 SGHRS and CDR2 YFSETQ. The CDR3 is 12 residues long. The junction had 6 bases not matched to a gene; V was cut back by 3 bases and J by 9 bases. CDR3 region: CASSSTGDAQYF. CDR3 sequence (DNA): TGCGCCAGCAGCTCTACAGGGGACGCGCAGTACTTC.

This sequence joins TRBV6-5 and TRBJ2-5; D is possibly TRBD2 (6 bases). The V end lost 0 bases, the J end lost 2 bases, and 7 bases lay between the germline ends. Germline-derived CDR1 and CDR2 are MNHEY and SVGAGI. This CDR3 is built from 14 residues. CDR3 sequence: CASSYSGLQETQYF. The CDR3 DNA is TGTGCCAGCAGTTACTCGGGACTGCAAGAGACCCAGTACTTC.

The chain recombines TRBV2 with TRBJ2-4; 9 bases are a match to TRBD2. The CDR3 loop spans 13 amino acids. J was trimmed by 3 bases and V by 8 bases; bases with no gene match: 2. The germline V gene has CDR1 SNHLY and CDR2 FYNNEI. The CDR3 DNA sequence: TGTGCCAGCCTTAGCGGGGGCAAAAACATTCAGTACTTC. Its translation: CASLSGGKNIQYF. Complete variable domain (other parts from reference TRBV2 and TRBJ2-4): EPEVTQTPSHQVTQMGQEVILRCVPISNHLYFYWYRQILGQKVEFLVSFYNNEISEKSEIFDDQFSVERPDGSNFTLKIRSTKLEDSAMYFCASLSGGKNIQYFGAGTRLSVL.

This chain links TRBV10-1 with TRBJ2-5, with D possibly TRBD2 on 6 matching bases. This CDR3 has 14 residues. V lost 3 bases and J lost 5, with 13 bases in between. Germline V gives CDR1 WNHNN, CDR2 SYGVQD (reference sequence). DNA of the CDR3: TGCGCCAGCAGTGAAGGGACTTCCCGGGAGACCCAGTACTTC. It encodes CASSEGTSRETQYF.

This chain uses TRBV7-8 with TRBJ2-4; no definite D call. The CDR3 runs 15 residues. V dropped 3 bases and J dropped 0 bases, with 9 bases sitting between them. Germline V CDR1 and CDR2: SGHVS, FQNEAQ. DNA of the CDR3: TGTGCCAGCAGCTTTTCCAGTGAAGCCAAAAACATTCAGTACTTC. Protein product: CASSFSSEAKNIQYF.

The V gene is TRBV10-3, the J gene TRBJ1-1, with 8 bases matching TRBD1. CDR3 length equals 15 residues. J was trimmed by 0 bases and V by 7 bases; bases with no gene match: 7. Germline assignment: CDR1 ENHRY and CDR2 SYGVKD. The CDR3 loop reads CAITPGQGLNTEAFF. In nucleotides, the CDR3 is TGTGCCATCACTCCAGGACAGGGATTGAACACTGAAGCTTTCTTT.

V usage is TRBV29-1 and J usage is TRBJ1-2; TRBD1 might be the D (5 bases). The CDR3 runs 15 residues. Germline V gene sequence: CDR1 SQVTM, CDR2 ANQGSEA. With 2 bases removed from V and 8 bases from J, the gap between germline ends came to 21 bases. The CDR3 protein is CSVEIGAQNRGGYTF. CDR3 sequence (DNA): TGCAGCGTTGAAATTGGGGCCCAAAACCGGGGGGGCTACACCTTC.

The V call is TRBV28, the J call TRBJ2-1, with 13 bases lining up with TRBD2. Germline V gives CDR1 MDHEN, CDR2 SYDVKM. The CDR3 contains 15 residues. CDR3 in amino acids: CATGLAGAYYNEQFF. Here the CDR3 DNA reads TGTGCGACCGGACTAGCGGGAGCATATTACAATGAGCAGTTCTTC.

The CDR3 bases are TGTGCCAGCAGCGGGACAGGCATGAACACTGAAGCTTTCTTT. It translates to CASSGTGMNTEAFF. The chain couples TRBV9 to TRBJ1-1; TRBD1 aligns across 7 bases. V was clipped by 3 bases and J by 0 bases; unmatched bases: 2. The germline V gene has CDR1 SGDLS and CDR2 YYNGEE. The CDR3 is made up of 14 amino acids.

V usage is TRBV18 and J usage is TRBJ2-7; TRBD1 agrees at 8 bases. V gave up 2 bases and J gave up 6 bases; unmatched junction bases: 9. Germline CDR1 and CDR2: KGHSH and LQKENI. This CDR3 comprises 15 residues. CDR3 in amino acids: CASSPDQGAVGEQYF. The CDR3 nucleotides are TGTGCCAGCTCACCAGATCAGGGGGCCGTCGGCGAGCAGTACTTC.